This T cell receptor (beta chain) was obtained from a study of naive and memory T cell subsets. Ligated cDNA underwent four rounds of PCR with nested alpha and beta constant region primers and SP2. TCRdb used MiXCR to reprocess the 5' RACE reads, holding one entry per CDR3 protein. This sample has roughly 60,000 distinct CDR3 sequences, with over 7% found just once. Study findings and constraints: TCR transcript changes with activation or differentiation may affect this RNA method.

Germline V gene lookup returns CDR1 MNHNS and CDR2 SASEGT. This CDR3 contains 15 residues. Deletions cut 2 bases from V and 0 bases from J, with 8 bases between. In its sample, this clonotype was seen a few times. What it recognizes is unknown. A UMI-containing oligonucleotide was joined by 3' ligation to the TCR cDNA template. RNA was extracted from 2.5 to 3 ml of whole blood of healthy adults. Cells were not sorted; total RNA input targeted roughly 1 to 1,100 ng. The V call is TRBV6-1, the J call TRBJ1-5, with no clear D. The source is a male donor in good health. The CDR3 loop reads CASSERRDSNQPQHF. The CDR3 DNA is TGTGCCAGCAGTGAACGGAGGGATAGCAATCAGCCCCAGCATTTT.